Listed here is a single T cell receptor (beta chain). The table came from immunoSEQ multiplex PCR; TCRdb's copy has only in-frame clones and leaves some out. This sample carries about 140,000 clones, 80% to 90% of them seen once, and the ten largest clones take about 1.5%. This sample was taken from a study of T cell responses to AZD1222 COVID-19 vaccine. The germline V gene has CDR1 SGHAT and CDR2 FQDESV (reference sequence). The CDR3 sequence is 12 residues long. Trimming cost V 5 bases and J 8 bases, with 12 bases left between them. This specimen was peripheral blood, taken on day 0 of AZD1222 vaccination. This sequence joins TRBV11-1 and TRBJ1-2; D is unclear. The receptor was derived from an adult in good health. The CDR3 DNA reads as TGTGCCAGCAGCCCCGGGAGAGGAGGCTACACCTTC. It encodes CASSPGRGGYTF.